This TCR beta chain was identified during a study of T cells in Graves' hyperthyroidism and ophthalmopathy. The source material, RNA transcripts, was used to amplify TCR beta CDR3 regions. When the TCR CDR3 underwent first-round RT-PCR, the HTBI primer set was used. TCRdb used MiXCR to reprocess the multiplex PCR reads, holding one entry per CDR3 protein. The repertoire holds about 250,000 distinct CDR3 sequences, with around 15% as singletons. This clonotype was counted at least ten times. CDR3 length equals 16 residues. Between the trimmed V and J ends, which lost 6 bases and 8 bases, there was a span of 23 bases. Germline CDR1 reads MDHEN; CDR2 reads SYDVKM. The hyperthyroidism patients had all been newly diagnosed, and their disease duration was under 2 months. Their ages ranged from 18 to 65 years.

This clonotype was obtained from a woman aged 45-59 years with Graves' hyperthyroidism that later progressed to Graves' ophthalmopathy. Sequencing used blood. The J gene is TRBJ2-1, the V gene TRBV28; D is tentatively TRBD1 or TRBD2 (5 bases each). The CDR3 DNA follows: TGTGCCAGCAGACCCCCTTTAGGGACGGGCAATGATGAGCAGTTCTTC. The encoded protein is CASRPPLGTGNDEQFF. The complete variable domain, with remaining parts taken from reference TRBV28 and TRBJ2-1, reads DVKVTQSSRYLVKRTGEKVFLECVQDMDHENMFWYRQDPGLGLRLIYFSYDVKMKEKGDIPEGYSVSREKKERFSLILESASTNQTSMYLCASRPPLGTGNDEQFFGPGTRLTVL.